What follows describes a single T cell receptor (beta chain). This clonotype was counted between two and nine times. Its cognate antigen has yet to be identified. Base-call qualities are not available, and no considerably larger clone is one nucleotide away. This record comes from a study of response to subunit inactivated influenza vaccine listed by TCRdb under 2018. Regarding the study in general: Deep quantitative profiling of the T cell receptor repertoire was used in the study to follow responses to a trivalent subunit inactivated influenza vaccine. What the authors observed across the whole study: The authors suggested that each seasonal influenza vaccination may recruit only a limited number of new T cells.

CDR1 SGHTA and CDR2 FQGNSA are derived from the germline V gene. The CDR3 runs 17 residues from the cysteine to the phenylalanine. The kept DNA is CDR3 alone, 51 bases in frame from the first base. V gives up 6 bases and J gives up 4 bases, and the segment between their germline ends measures 19 bases. The library was produced with RT-PCR. The run used an Illumina HiSeq 2500. TCRdb handled the public reads itself, with Q25 trimming in fastp and clone calling in MiXCR, and kept productive beta chains. Rows with a matching CDR3 protein are joined into one entry that keeps the most common DNA and genes. The sample table shows some 570,000 distinct CDR3 sequences, and 11% are seen once. In total, the top ten clones hold approximately 11% of the sample. These data were also reused for a study on T cells expressing NK-cell markers. The second source states: The TCR beta cDNA libraries were made using 5'RACE template switching, a step that added both a universal primer site and unique molecular identifiers. In sorted CD3+CD56+NKG2C+, CD3+CD56+NKG2C- and CD3+CD56-NKG2C+ T-cell subsets from 8 or 9 donors, TCR beta-chain repertoires were profiled. Seven of the eight sequenced donors were HCMV-seropositive and one was HCMV-seronegative. In several experiments an anti-gammadeltaTCR antibody was added to restrict sorting to alphabetaTCR-expressing T cells. In six or seven donors, the dominant CD3+CD56+NKG2C+ clonotypes ranked among the top 10 CD8+ clonotypes, making up roughly 1.0-7.0% of CD8+ T cells. Those dominant clonotypes were again the most abundant among CD3+CD56-NKG2C+ cells in four donors, at roughly 25-60.1%. Whether the expanded NKG2C-expressing T cell clones were specific for HCMV antigens remained unclear. Randomly selected healthy volunteers, three men and five women, were used as the eight sequenced donors. HCMV serostatus was determined by detecting HCMV-specific IgG in serum with a commercial ELISA kit. Ficoll density gradient centrifugation was used to isolate peripheral blood mononuclear cells from blood. Bulk peripheral blood T-cell repertoires were additionally sequenced from unsorted PBMC for roughly six donors. cDNA synthesis was primed from the TCR beta constant segment and was followed by two successive PCR amplification steps. Illumina HiSeq 2000/2500, MiSeq or NextSeq was used to sequence libraries as 2 x 150 bp reads. MIGEC handled demultiplexing of the reads and grouping by UMI, while MiTCR was used to assemble and quantify clonotypes. To exclude erroneous sequences, any TCR cDNA sequence not supported by at least two reads was discarded. The tcR package was used for downstream repertoire analysis, with clonotypes matched between fractions based on CDR3 nucleotide sequence plus V segment. VDJmatch was used to annotate antigen specificity against VDJdb, with one amino acid substitution allowed in CDR3.

The sequence was obtained from a man in his fifties or sixties who received an inactivated influenza vaccine. Donor details come from another sample of the same person, matched by shared clones. Sequencing used PBMCs from blood, obtained on the day of vaccination. The chain is made from TRBV7-2 and TRBJ2-6, with a tentative D gene TRBD1 over 6 matching bases. Here the CDR3 is given as CASRTKTLGQGANVLTF. The DNA is TGTGCCAGCAGAACGAAAACCCTAGGACAGGGGGCCAACGTCCTGACTTTC.